A selection of T cell receptor beta chains follows, all from one sample in a study of metastatic and nonmetastatic thyroid tumors. From the PCR reads, TCRdb re-called clones with MiXCR. The sample has around 32,000 clones, 7% to 8% seen once. The sequencing sample was made of blood. Receptors originate from a female donor with papillary thyroid cancer or a benign thyroid nodule (not recorded which). Some clones in this sample may be carry-over from other donors' samples. The CDR3 runs from the conserved cysteine through the conserved F or W. The D gene is left open where the match is weak. Size values are once, few and many counts, or a class for expanded clones, and some rows have none.

CDR3nt,CDR3aa,v_gene,abundance,d_gene,j_gene
TGTGCCAGCAGCTTACCAAACCAAGAGACCCAGTACTTC,CASSLPNQETQYF,TRBV7-9,many,.,TRBJ2-5
TGTGCCAGCAGTTACTCGGCGAGGAATGGCTACACCTTC,CASSYSARNGYTF,TRBV6-6,many,.,TRBJ1-2
TGTGCCAGTAAAAGAGCAGGCTATCAGCCCCAGCATTTT,CASKRAGYQPQHF,TRBV19,many,.,TRBJ1-5
TGCAGTGCTAGCCGGACTAGCGGGAGGACAGATACGCAGTATTTT,CSASRTSGRTDTQYF,TRBV20-1,many,TRBD2,TRBJ2-3
TGTGCCAGTAGTCCCCTATCAGGGACAGCGCTCTACGAGCAGTACTTC,CASSPLSGTALYEQYF,TRBV19,many,TRBD1,TRBJ2-7
TGCGCCAGCAGTGACGGGTACAGGGGGCCTGAGCAGTTCTTC,CASSDGYRGPEQFF,TRBV10-1,many,TRBD1,TRBJ2-1
TGTGCCAGCAGTGAGGGACCGTCAGATACGCAGTATTTT,CASSEGPSDTQYF,TRBV6-1,many,.,TRBJ2-3
TGTGCCAGCAGCGCCGGACAGGGGGTCACTGAAGCTTTCTTT,CASSAGQGVTEAFF,TRBV7-8,many,TRBD1,TRBJ1-1
TGTGCCAGCAGTGAAGAGAGCGGGGGGGCCTACGAGCAGTACTTC,CASSEESGGAYEQYF,TRBV6-1,.,TRBD2,TRBJ2-7
TGTGCCAGCAGTTTCTGGCAGGGGGGTGCCACAGATACGCAGTATTTT,CASSFWQGGATDTQYF,TRBV28,many,.,TRBJ2-3
TGTGCCAGCAGTATCTCAGGGTGGAACACCGGGGAGCTGTTTTTT,CASSISGWNTGELFF,TRBV27,many,.,TRBJ2-2
TGCAGTGCTGACGGGACAGGGGGACAGGGGTACGAGCAGTACTTC,CSADGTGGQGYEQYF,TRBV20-1,many,TRBD1,TRBJ2-7
TGTGCCAGCAGAAAAGACCTCCTACCGGGGGGCTACACCTTC,CASRKDLLPGGYTF,TRBV3-1,.,.,TRBJ1-2
TGTGCCAGCAGCTTCCGGACAGGGGGCGGCGAGCAGTACTTC,CASSFRTGGGEQYF,TRBV5-4,few,TRBD1,TRBJ2-7
TGCGCCAGCAGCTCGCGACTGACCGGAGGCACAGATACGCAGTATTTT,CASSSRLTGGTDTQYF,TRBV5-1,many,.,TRBJ2-3
TGTGCCAGCAGCTTAGCGGGGGTACAGGGAGTTGCCTACGAGCAGTACTTC,CASSLAGVQGVAYEQYF,TRBV7-2,many,.,TRBJ2-7
TGCAGAGCTAGGTCGACAGGGGATGGCTACACCTTC,CRARSTGDGYTF,TRBV20-1,many,TRBD1,TRBJ1-2
TGTGCCAGCAGTCGTGAACAGGCTGCAACTAATGAAAAACTGTTTTTT,CASSREQAATNEKLFF,TRBV28,.,.,TRBJ1-4
TGCAGCGTCCCCCGGGACAGGGACGGGGACGGCTACACCTTC,CSVPRDRDGDGYTF,TRBV29-1,many,TRBD1,TRBJ1-2
TGCAGTGCCGAGGAAAAGGTTGGCTACACCTTC,CSAEEKVGYTF,TRBV20-1,many,.,TRBJ1-2
TGTGCCAGCAGCTTAAGGGCAGCCCCCTACAATGAGCAGTTCTTC,CASSLRAAPYNEQFF,TRBV11-3,many,.,TRBJ2-1
TGCGCCAGCAGCGCCGGGCAGCGCACAGATACGCAGTATTTT,CASSAGQRTDTQYF,TRBV5-1,many,.,TRBJ2-3
TGTGCCAGCGACAGGGACACAGATACGCAGTATTTT,CASDRDTDTQYF,TRBV7-9,many,TRBD1,TRBJ2-3
TGTGCAGGCGGACTAGTCCGGTTCGGCGAGCAGTACTTC,CAGGLVRFGEQYF,TRBV2,many,TRBD2,TRBJ2-7
TGTGCCAGCAGATCCCGGGGGAGGGTCACTGAAGCTTTCTTT,CASRSRGRVTEAFF,TRBV6-2/TRBV6-3,many,.,TRBJ1-1
TGCGCCAGCAGCTTGGGACAGGGCGGCACAGATACGCAGTATTTT,CASSLGQGGTDTQYF,TRBV5-1,many,TRBD1,TRBJ2-3
TGCAGTGCTCGCGACACTCCTACGCAGTATTTT,CSARDTPTQYF,TRBV20-1,many,.,TRBJ2-3
TGTGCCAGTAGTATGCTCGGGAGGAACTACGAGCAGTACTTC,CASSMLGRNYEQYF,TRBV19,many,TRBD2,TRBJ2-7
TGTGCCAGCAGCCGAACCGGCGGGACCTCGAACACTGAAGCTTTCTTT,CASSRTGGTSNTEAFF,TRBV4-2,.,.,TRBJ1-1
TGCAGTGCTGTTATGCGGGCACCGGGGCAGCCCCAGCATTTT,CSAVMRAPGQPQHF,TRBV20-1,many,.,TRBJ1-5
TGCAGTGCTCTCGGACACGACTACGAGCAGTACTTC,CSALGHDYEQYF,TRBV20-1,many,.,TRBJ2-7
TGTGCCAGCCCCGAAGGGGAGGAGACCCTTCCCAACGAGCAGTACTTC,CASPEGEETLPNEQYF,TRBV11-1,once,.,TRBJ2-7
TGTGCCAGCTCACCTCCGGGGATCGGGGGCACCGGGGAGCTGTTTTTT,CASSPPGIGGTGELFF,TRBV18,many,.,TRBJ2-2
TGTGCCAGTAGCAGAACGGCGGGGGGGACTAGCACAGATACGCAGTATTTT,CASSRTAGGTSTDTQYF,TRBV19,many,TRBD2,TRBJ2-3
TGTGCCAGCAGTTACTCGGGGCCCGGCAACTATGGCTACACCTTC,CASSYSGPGNYGYTF,TRBV6-5,many,.,TRBJ1-2
TGTGCCAGCAAGGGCAATAGCAATCAGCCCCAGCATTTT,CASKGNSNQPQHF,TRBV6-1,medium-sized,.,TRBJ1-5
TGTGCCACCAGCAGGGGACTCAGCGACAGGGGGCAGACCCAGTACTTC,CATSRGLSDRGQTQYF,TRBV15,many,TRBD1,TRBJ2-5
TGTGCCAGCAGTTATTTGGGACGTGCTAGCACAGATACGCAGTATTTT,CASSYLGRASTDTQYF,TRBV6-5,many,.,TRBJ2-3
TGCGCCAGCAGCTTGGAGGTTAGGGAGAACACTGAAGCTTTCTTT,CASSLEVRENTEAFF,TRBV5-1,many,.,TRBJ1-1
TGCAGTGCTCAATTACAGCTACAGGGAGACTATGGCTACACCTTC,CSAQLQLQGDYGYTF,TRBV20-1,once,.,TRBJ1-2
TGTGCCAGCCGAAAAAACAGGGACTATGAAAAACTGTTTTTT,CASRKNRDYEKLFF,TRBV6-1,many,.,TRBJ1-4
TGTGCCAGCAGTTTCGATGCGGCTAATGAAAAACTGTTTTTT,CASSFDAANEKLFF,TRBV12-3/TRBV12-4,many,.,TRBJ1-4
TGTGCCAGCAGCTTAGTACTCGGGATCAATGAGCAGTTCTTC,CASSLVLGINEQFF,TRBV11-2,many,.,TRBJ2-1
TGTGCCAGCAGACGTGACTTGAGGGCAGGAAAGGTCACAGATACGCAGTATTTT,CASRRDLRAGKVTDTQYF,TRBV11-3,many,.,TRBJ2-3
TGTGCCAGCAGCCCTACAGGGGGGAATCAGCCCCAGCATTTT,CASSPTGGNQPQHF,TRBV7-2,many,TRBD1,TRBJ1-5
TGCAGTGCTAGAGATTCGGGCGGGGGGGCCTTCAGGGAGACCCAGTACTTC,CSARDSGGGAFRETQYF,TRBV20-1,many,TRBD2,TRBJ2-5
TGTGCCAGCAGCCAAGATAGGGCGGGGGGGGCCCGGTCCGGGGAGCTGTTTTTT,CASSQDRAGGARSGELFF,TRBV3-1,few,TRBD2,TRBJ2-2
TGTGCCAGCAGGAGGGAGATACCAAATTCACCCCTCCACTTT,CASRREIPNSPLHF,TRBV5-5,many,.,TRBJ1-6
TGTGCCAGCAGCTTAATGGGGGGGCCCTACGAGCAGTACTTC,CASSLMGGPYEQYF,TRBV7-3,many,.,TRBJ2-7
TGTGCCACCAGTGAAACCCAACAGGGATCTGGGGCCAACGTCCTGACTTTC,CATSETQQGSGANVLTF,TRBV24-1,many,.,TRBJ2-6